The 18 T cell receptor beta chains given below trace back to one sample, sequenced in a study of T cell repertoires in cytomegalovirus infection. Their target antigens are unknown. One entry per CDR3 protein results from TCRdb running MiXCR on the reads. The sample contains about 570,000 distinct CDR3 sequences, 40% of which appear only once. The input for sequencing was cultured PBMCs, taken from culture after CMV antigen stimulation. The receptors shown here come from a human donor in good health (CMV status not recorded). Some clones in this sample may be carry-over from other donors' samples.

The gene calls are TRBV6-6 and TRBJ2-4; possibly TRBD1 or TRBD2 for D (7 bases each). Germline CDR1 is MNHNY and CDR2 is SVGAGI (reference sequence). V lost 0 bases and J lost 7, with 16 bases in between. The CDR3 has 16 amino acids. CDR3: CASSYSMGQGGNIQYF. CDR3 sequence (DNA): TGTGCCAGCAGTTACTCGATGGGGCAGGGGGGGAACATTCAGTACTTC.

This clonotype has only one observation. The chain is built from TRBV15 and TRBJ2-2; D is undetermined. The CDR3 is 16 residues long. CDR1 is LNHNV and CDR2 is YYDKDF in the germline V gene (reference sequence). Trimming pared 1 base from V and 1 base from J, leaving 10 bases between. The DNA for the CDR3 is TGTGCCACCAGCAGAGCTGCTAGGGAGAACACCGGGGAGCTGTTTTTT. It translates to CATSRAARENTGELFF.

V and J are TRBV20-1 and TRBJ2-1; TRBD2 matches 7 bases. The CDR3 has 16 amino acids. Germline V gives CDR1 DFQATT, CDR2 SNEGSKA (reference sequence). With V trimmed by 5 bases and J by 3 bases, 13 bases remained unmatched. In DNA form, the CDR3 reads TGCAGTGCTGCCCCCCCGGGGGGTAGCGGCTACAATGAGCAGTTCTTC. Its protein is CSAAPPGGSGYNEQFF.

The gene calls are TRBV20-1 and TRBJ1-6; D may be TRBD1 (5 bases). V gave up 6 bases and J gave up 2 bases, with 17 bases separating them. There are 16 residues in the CDR3. The germline gives CDR1 DFQATT, CDR2 SNEGSKA (reference sequence). The CDR3 DNA reads TGCAGTGCAAAGACAGCCTTCATCCCCTATAATTCACCCCTCCACTTT. It translates to CSAKTAFIPYNSPLHF.

This chain uses TRBV4-1 with TRBJ2-7; D is unclear. The CDR3 is 15 amino acids. The germline V gene encodes CDR1 MGHRA and CDR2 YSYEKL. V was trimmed by 1 base and J by 1 base, leaving 11 bases between them. CDR3 amino acids: CASSQGISSSYEQYF. The CDR3 DNA reads as TGCGCCAGCAGCCAAGGGATTAGCTCATCCTACGAGCAGTACTTC.

V and J are TRBV7-6 and TRBJ2-5, with no clear D. The CDR3 is made up of 14 amino acids. V lost 4 bases and J lost 3, with 12 bases in between. Germline V lookup: CDR1 SGHVS, CDR2 FNYEAQ. CDR3 region: CASSSPGREETQYF. The CDR3, as DNA: TGTGCCAGCAGCTCCCCCGGACGGGAAGAGACCCAGTACTTC.

This rearrangement joins TRBV28 to TRBJ2-3, with 10 bases identical to TRBD2. V shed 3 bases, J shed 3 bases, and the junction held 6 bases outside the gene matches. CDR1 is MDHEN, CDR2 SYDVKM, per germline. CDR3 length equals 16 residues. CDR3 DNA: TGTGCCAGCAGTTTGGCTAGCGGGGGTGGGACAGATACGCAGTATTTT. Protein: CASSLASGGGTDTQYF.

This clonotype occurred a few times. The rearrangement uses TRBV20-1 and TRBJ1-5; no firm D call. The CDR3 extends over 12 amino acids. V was pared by 3 bases and J by 0 bases, with 3 bases between. Per the germline V gene, CDR1 is DFQATT and CDR2 is SNEGSKA (reference sequence). The CDR3 DNA follows: TGCAGTGCTAGCCGTAGCAATCAGCCCCAGCATTTT. This gives the protein CSASRSNQPQHF.

The V and J genes are TRBV12-3 or TRBV12-4 and TRBJ1-2, with D possibly TRBD1 on 5 matching bases. CDR3 size: 15 residues. Trimming removed 2 bases at V and 4 bases at J, with 14 bases between. The CDR3 DNA reads as TGTGCCAGCAGTTTATTCCCAGGGTCAAGCTATGGCTACACCTTC. It encodes CASSLFPGSSYGYTF.

In nucleotides, the CDR3 is TGCGCCAGCAGCCCTTACCGGGACAGGGGGAATACGCAGTATTTT. Protein: CASSPYRDRGNTQYF. The chain is built from TRBV5-1 and TRBJ2-3; 11 nucleotides agree with TRBD1. The germline gives CDR1 SGHRS, CDR2 YFSETQ. Unmatched junction bases numbered 8, after V lost 4 bases and J lost 7 bases. The CDR3 spans 15 residues.

This chain joins TRBV28 and TRBJ2-7; no clear D gene. The CDR3 has 13 residues. V was pared by 3 bases and J by 0 bases, with 6 bases between. Per the germline V gene, CDR1 is MDHEN and CDR2 is SYDVKM. CDR3 in amino acids: CASSFGNSYEQYF. Here the CDR3 DNA reads TGTGCCAGCAGTTTCGGAAACTCCTACGAGCAGTACTTC.

This clonotype was observed a handful of times. This rearrangement joins TRBV6-5 to TRBJ2-1; 9 positions match TRBD2. This CDR3 has 15 residues. The V gene end was trimmed by 4 bases and the J gene end by 5 bases; junction bases not matched to a gene: 6. Germline CDR1 and CDR2: MNHEY and SVGAGI. CDR3: CASSLRGGGNNEQFF. The CDR3 nucleotides read TGTGCCAGCAGTTTGCGGGGGGGGGGGAACAATGAGCAGTTCTTC.

This clonotype was counted a few times. The V gene is TRBV6-2 or TRBV6-3, the J gene TRBJ2-5; 9 bases map to TRBD2. The CDR3 runs to 16 residues. Germline trimming cut 6 bases from V and 7 bases from J; bases unmatched to any gene: 15. CDR1 MNHEY and CDR2 SVGEGT come from the germline V gene. CDR3 sequence reads: CASSASGTSLRGTQYF. The CDR3 bases are TGTGCCAGCAGCGCCTCAGGGACTAGCTTGAGGGGGACCCAGTACTTC.

This clonotype was seen a handful of times. This chain uses TRBV4-1 with TRBJ2-1, with no clear D. The CDR3 contains 13 residues. The V gene's germline CDR1 is MGHRA and CDR2 YSYEKL. V dropped 0 bases and J dropped 3 bases, with 3 bases sitting between them. CDR3 sequence (DNA): TGCGCCAGCAGCCAAGAGGGCTACAATGAGCAGTTCTTC. Amino acids: CASSQEGYNEQFF.

CDR3 nucleotides: TGTGCCAGCAGTGAAAAGGGGGACAGGGGGCCTTTTAATTCACCCCTCCACTTT. It yields the protein CASSEKGDRGPFNSPLHF. The rearrangement links TRBV6-1 to TRBJ1-6, with 12 bases aligning to TRBD1. Germline V gene data show CDR1 as MNHNS and CDR2 as SASEGT. With V trimmed by 2 bases and J by 6 bases, 8 bases remained unmatched. The CDR3 totals 18 residues.

A few counts support this clonotype. This chain connects TRBV12-3 or TRBV12-4 to TRBJ2-7, with D perhaps being TRBD1 or TRBD2 (5 bases each). Trimming left V 5 bases short and J 6 bases short, with 17 bases between. The CDR3 length is 14 residues. CDR3: CASSVWDGRIEQYF. CDR3 in DNA: TGTGCCAGCAGTGTGTGGGACGGAAGAATCGAGCAGTACTTC.

The J gene is TRBJ1-1, the V gene TRBV7-9; D remains ambiguous. Germline CDR1 is SEHNR and CDR2 is FQNEAQ (reference sequence). There are 14 residues in the CDR3. Trimming cost V 5 bases and J 1 base, with 11 bases left between them. CDR3 amino acids: CASSPRVGNTEAFF. The CDR3 coding sequence is TGTGCCAGCAGCCCCCGCGTGGGGAACACTGAAGCTTTCTTT.

The sample holds a few counts of this clonotype. The chain joins TRBV28 to TRBJ2-7; 8 bases are shared with TRBD2. V was pared by 8 bases and J by 1 base, with 10 bases of the junction left unmatched. CDR1 MDHEN and CDR2 SYDVKM come from the germline V gene. CDR3 length equals 15 residues. The CDR3 reads CASSPSGLGSYEQYF. As DNA, the CDR3 is TGTGCCAGCTCCCCCTCGGGACTAGGTTCCTACGAGCAGTACTTC.